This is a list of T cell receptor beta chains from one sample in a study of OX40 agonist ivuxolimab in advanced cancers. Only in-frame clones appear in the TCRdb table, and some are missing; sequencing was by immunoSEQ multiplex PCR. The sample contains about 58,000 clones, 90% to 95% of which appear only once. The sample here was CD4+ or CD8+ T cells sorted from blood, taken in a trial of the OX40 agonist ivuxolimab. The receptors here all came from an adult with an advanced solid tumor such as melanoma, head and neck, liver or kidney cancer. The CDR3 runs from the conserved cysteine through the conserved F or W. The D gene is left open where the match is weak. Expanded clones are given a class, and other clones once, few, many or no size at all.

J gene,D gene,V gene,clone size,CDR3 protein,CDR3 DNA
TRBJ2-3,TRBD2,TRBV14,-,CASSPRLSGGTDTQYF,TGTGCCAGCAGCCCAAGACTCAGCGGGGGGACAGATACGCAGTATTTT
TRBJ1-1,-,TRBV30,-,CAWERAGGTEAFF,TGTGCCTGGGAGCGGGCCGGGGGGACTGAAGCTTTCTTT
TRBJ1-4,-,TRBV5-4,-,CASSWGGVSANEKLFF,TGTGCCAGCAGCTGGGGTGGAGTCTCGGCTAATGAAAAACTGTTTTTT
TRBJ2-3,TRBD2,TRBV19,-,CASSMGTSGGAARDTQYF,TGTGCCAGTAGTATGGGGACTAGCGGGGGGGCCGCGAGAGATACGCAGTATTTT
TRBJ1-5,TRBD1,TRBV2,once,CASSELSGGANNQPQHF,TGTGCCAGCAGTGAATTGTCAGGGGGCGCAAACAATCAGCCCCAGCATTTT
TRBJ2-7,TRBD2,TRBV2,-,CASSERDYLYEQYF,TGTGCCAGCAGTGAGCGGGACTACCTCTACGAGCAGTACTTC
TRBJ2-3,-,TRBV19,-,CASKASGRGSADTQYF,TGTGCCAGTAAGGCTTCTGGCAGGGGATCCGCAGATACGCAGTATTTT
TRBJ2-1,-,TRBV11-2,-,CASSLTVARGAYNEQFF,TGTGCCAGCAGCTTAACGGTTGCGAGGGGGGCCTACAATGAGCAGTTCTTC
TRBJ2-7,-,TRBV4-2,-,CASSPYEEGTNREQYF,TGTGCCAGCAGCCCCTATGAGGAAGGGACAAACAGGGAGCAGTACTTC
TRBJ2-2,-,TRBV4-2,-,CASSQGTLNTGELFF,TGTGCCAGCAGCCAAGGGACTCTAAACACCGGGGAGCTGTTTTTT
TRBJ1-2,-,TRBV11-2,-,CASSQQGDYGYTF,TGTGCCAGCAGCCAACAGGGTGACTATGGCTACACCTTC
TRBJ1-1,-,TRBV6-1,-,CASSEVSRGFEAFF,TGTGCCAGCAGTGAAGTCAGTAGGGGGTTCGAAGCTTTCTTT
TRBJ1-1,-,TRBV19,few,CASSLGHPNTEAFF,TGTGCCAGTAGTTTGGGACACCCGAACACTGAAGCTTTCTTT
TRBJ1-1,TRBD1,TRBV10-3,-,CAISEQEQTGRTEAFF,TGTGCCATCAGTGAGCAGGAACAGACAGGGAGGACTGAAGCTTTCTTT
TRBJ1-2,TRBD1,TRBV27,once,CASSPQGDRGLYGYTF,TGTGCCAGCAGTCCCCAAGGGGACAGGGGGCTGTATGGCTACACCTTC
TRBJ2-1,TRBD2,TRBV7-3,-,CASSLGLAGNNEQFF,TGTGCCAGCAGCCTTGGACTAGCGGGGAACAATGAGCAGTTCTTC
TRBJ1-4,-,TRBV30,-,CAWSATGKREKLFF,TGTGCCTGGAGTGCTACAGGGAAGAGGGAAAAACTGTTTTTT
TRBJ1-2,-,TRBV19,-,CASHTGQDLGGYTF,TGTGCCAGCCACACAGGGCAGGACCTGGGGGGCTACACCTTC
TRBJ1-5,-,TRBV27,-,CASSLNWHNQPQHF,TGTGCCAGCAGTTTAAACTGGCACAATCAGCCCCAGCATTTT
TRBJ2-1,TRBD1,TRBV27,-,CASSAHYRGPPYNEQFF,TGTGCCAGCAGTGCGCATTACAGGGGGCCCCCCTACAATGAGCAGTTCTTC
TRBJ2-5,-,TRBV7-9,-,CASSPGLQGTQETQYF,TGTGCCAGCAGCCCAGGACTACAAGGAACACAAGAGACCCAGTACTTC
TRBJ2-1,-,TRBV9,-,CASSKDHYNEQFF,TGTGCCAGCAGCAAGGACCACTACAATGAGCAGTTCTTC
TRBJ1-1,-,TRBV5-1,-,CASSLIGVTTEAFF,TGCGCCAGCAGCTTGATAGGGGTGACCACTGAAGCTTTCTTT
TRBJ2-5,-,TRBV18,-,CASSIFGEETQYF,TGTGCCAGCTCGATCTTCGGGGAAGAGACCCAGTACTTC
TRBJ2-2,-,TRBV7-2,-,CASSFQAGNTGELFF,TGTGCCAGCAGTTTCCAAGCGGGGAACACCGGGGAGCTGTTTTTT
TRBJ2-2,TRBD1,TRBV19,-,CASKSGQGDTGELFF,TGTGCCAGTAAATCGGGACAGGGAGACACCGGGGAGCTGTTTTTT
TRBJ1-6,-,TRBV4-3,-,CASSQGVRANSPLHF,TGCGCCAGCAGCCAAGGTGTCAGGGCTAATTCACCCCTCCACTTT
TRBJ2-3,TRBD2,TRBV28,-,CASSFPQRGATDTQYF,TGTGCCAGCAGTTTCCCCCAGCGGGGGGCCACAGATACGCAGTATTTT
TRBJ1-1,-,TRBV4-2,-,CASSQDRQPYTEAFF,TGTGCCAGCAGCCAAGATCGACAGCCATACACTGAAGCTTTCTTT
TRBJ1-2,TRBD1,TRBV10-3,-,CAISNPGQDYGYTF,TGTGCCATCAGTAATCCGGGACAGGATTATGGCTACACCTTC
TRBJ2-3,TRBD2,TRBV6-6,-,CASSARSGLGADTQYF,TGTGCCAGCAGTGCCCGAAGTGGACTAGGGGCAGATACGCAGTATTTT
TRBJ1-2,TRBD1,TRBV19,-,CASKRTGDYGYTF,TGTGCCTCTAAGAGGACAGGGGACTATGGCTACACCTTC
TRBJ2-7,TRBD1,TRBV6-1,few,CASSEHRDRAYEQYF,TGTGCCAGCAGTGAACACCGGGACAGGGCTTACGAGCAGTACTTC
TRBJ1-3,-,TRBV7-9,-,CASSPGTPPRNTIYF,TGTGCCAGCAGCCCCGGCACCCCTCCAAGAAACACCATATATTTT
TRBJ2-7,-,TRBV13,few,CASSRAQRPYEQYF,TGTGCCAGCAGCCGGGCTCAGCGACCCTACGAGCAGTACTTC
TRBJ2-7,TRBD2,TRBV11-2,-,CASSSPRGGTYYEQYF,TGTGCCAGCAGCTCTCCCCGGGGGGGAACTTACTACGAGCAGTACTTC
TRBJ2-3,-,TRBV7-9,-,CASSLGASTDTQYF,TGTGCCAGCAGCTTAGGAGCTAGCACAGATACGCAGTATTTT
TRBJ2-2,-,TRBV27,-,CASSHRAGELFF,TGTGCCAGCAGCCACAGGGCCGGGGAGCTGTTTTTT
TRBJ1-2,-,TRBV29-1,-,CSVDWSLQQNRGYTF,TGCAGCGTTGATTGGAGCCTCCAACAAAATAGAGGCTACACCTTC
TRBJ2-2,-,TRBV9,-,CASSVLLGNTGELFF,TGTGCCAGCAGCGTATTGCTGGGGAACACCGGGGAGCTGTTTTTT
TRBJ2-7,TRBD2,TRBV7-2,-,CASSPWGGGSYEQYF,TGTGCCAGCAGCCCCTGGGGCGGGGGTTCCTACGAGCAGTACTTC
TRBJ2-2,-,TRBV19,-,CASSIPLGVAGELFF,TGTGCCAGTAGCATTCCCCTGGGGGTTGCCGGGGAGCTGTTTTTT
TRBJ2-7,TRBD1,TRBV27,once,CASSYNRGHEQYF,TGTGCCAGCAGTTACAACAGGGGGCACGAGCAGTACTTC